This T cell receptor (beta chain) originates from a study of blood T cell repertoires in COVID-19. Turning to the study itself: The analysed material was cDNA or gDNA that came from T cells, B-cell-depleted T cells, or PBMCs.

In the original workflow: Researchers report that nucleated cell counts were estimated from reference gene primer amplification. TCRdb keeps only in-frame clones here, not all; method: immunoSEQ multiplex PCR. The V and J calls and clone size come from that table; D and trimming were worked out from the DNA. The profile shows 190,000 or so clones, about 90% of them singletons. Residents of over 20 US areas, aged roughly 18 to 89 years, made up the participants. This receptor was identified in a woman in her 30s who had recovered from COVID-19. The specimen was PBMCs or T cells enriched from blood (not recorded which).

The CDR3 sequence is CASSPTPGGDTQYF. CDR3 bases: TGTGCCAGCAGCCCCACCCCCGGAGGAGATACGCAGTATTTT. The chain has TRBV11-3 and TRBJ2-3, with D possibly TRBD2 on 5 matching bases. Trimming cost V 5 bases and J 5 bases, with 14 bases left between them. Germline loops: CDR1 SGHNT, CDR2 YENEEA. This CDR3 region has 14 residues. The full variable domain, in which reference TRBV11-3 and TRBJ2-3 provide the parts outside the CDR3, is EAGVVQSPRYKIIEKKQPVAFWCNPISGHNTLYWYLQNLGQGPELLIRYENEEAVDDSQLPKDRFSAERLKGVDSTLKIQPAELGDSAVYLCASSPTPGGDTQYFGPGTRLTVL.